This TCR beta chain was captured in a study of blood T cell repertoires in COVID-19 (dated by TCRdb to 2018 to 2020). At the level of the whole study: The collaborator samples originated in the United States, Italy and Spain and spanned the acute and convalescent phases of COVID-19. The material from the prospective study consisted of cDNA or gDNA derived from T cells, B-cell-depleted T cells, or PBMCs. Deeply sampled blood TCRbeta repertoires from subjects exposed to, actively infected with, or recovered from COVID-19 were included in the dataset. The repertoires were made available in a free public database intended to serve as a resource for research on the immune response to SARS-CoV-2. The samples were drawn from the first 160 participants of the ongoing ImmuneRACE study and from some 1,300 subjects provided by 6 global collaborators. The sample metadata nearly always contained a de-identified subject ID, COVID-19 status, age in years and sex. Where HLA class I and class II types were available, the types were taken from metadata supplied by the sample provider, not from assay-based typing. Overall results and qualifications from the work: The amount of clinical and demographic metadata varied by source and participant and was provided uncurated.

The germline V gene (reference sequence) yields SEHNR for CDR1 and FQNEAQ for CDR2. Between the V and J ends, shortened by 3 bases and 6 bases respectively, the junction contains 13 bases. The CDR3 runs 14 residues from the cysteine to the phenylalanine. Only the CDR3 DNA is retained, 42 bases long and in frame from the first base. This clone was found a few times. Its antigen remains undetermined. Nothing much larger sits one base from this clone, and base qualities are not available. The immunoSEQ Assay, a bias-controlled multiplex PCR, was used to amplify TCRbeta CDR3 regions from genomic DNA. Per the authors' processing: Within the assay, amplification of reference gene primers was used to estimate how many nucleated cells each sample contained. To quantify the absolute abundance of each unique TCRbeta CDR3 rearrangement, sequence reads were collapsed and filtered. For each sample, productive Simpson clonality was calculated as the square root of Simpson's diversity index over productive rearrangements. TCRdb retrieved this table from immuneACCESS and kept in-frame rearrangements only. Not all clones are present; in checked studies, unresolved V genes account for under half, and no reason is known for the remainder. The V and J calls and clone size come from that table; D and trimming were worked out from the DNA. A total of 250,000 to 300,000 clones appear in this sample, over 75% of them only once. The ten largest make up approximately 11% of the sample.

Whole blood was collected in K2EDTA tubes by collaborating institutions according to the institutions' own protocols. For TCRbeta analysis, collaborator samples were shipped as frozen whole blood, as isolated PBMCs, or as DNA extracted from either sample type. The TCR originated in a woman in her 70s with acute or convalescent COVID-19. The sequenced sample was peripheral blood. The V and J genes are TRBV7-9 and TRBJ2-3; possibly the D gene is TRBD1, per 5 matching bases. The DNA reads as follows: TGTGCCAGCAGCTTCGACAGCCCGGAGGATACGCAGTATTTT. Its amino acids are CASSFDSPEDTQYF.